This T cell receptor beta chain was observed in a study of shared clonotypes between healthy human individuals. Findings of the study overall: In a handful of donors, about 5% of naive CD4 clonotypes appeared in common. The sampled material consisted only of blood, and tissue repertoires are likely to differ.

Profiled with immunoSEQ multiplex PCR; TCRdb holds only in-frame clones, not every one. This table holds just over 2,000,000 clones, 85% to 95% found once. HIV-negative, healthy adults without recent acute infections or vaccinations were the donors. Partitioning of CD4+ cells yielded a CD45RA+ naive subset and a CD45RA-negative memory subset. CDR1 is MNHEY, CDR2 SVGAGI, per germline. V shed 2 bases, J shed 2 bases, and the junction held 3 bases outside the gene matches. CDR3 length: 15 residues. As concerns this clone: Its antigen is unknown.

The chain combines TRBV6-5 with TRBJ1-3; 7 nucleotides line up with TRBD1. This TCR came from a man between 18 and 29 years old in good health. Sequencing was performed on naive CD4+ T cells sorted from blood. Subset meaning: CD45RA+ positively selected. The CDR3 sequence is CASSYGTDPGNTIYF. The CDR3 DNA follows: TGTGCCAGCAGTTACGGGACAGATCCTGGAAACACCATATATTTT.